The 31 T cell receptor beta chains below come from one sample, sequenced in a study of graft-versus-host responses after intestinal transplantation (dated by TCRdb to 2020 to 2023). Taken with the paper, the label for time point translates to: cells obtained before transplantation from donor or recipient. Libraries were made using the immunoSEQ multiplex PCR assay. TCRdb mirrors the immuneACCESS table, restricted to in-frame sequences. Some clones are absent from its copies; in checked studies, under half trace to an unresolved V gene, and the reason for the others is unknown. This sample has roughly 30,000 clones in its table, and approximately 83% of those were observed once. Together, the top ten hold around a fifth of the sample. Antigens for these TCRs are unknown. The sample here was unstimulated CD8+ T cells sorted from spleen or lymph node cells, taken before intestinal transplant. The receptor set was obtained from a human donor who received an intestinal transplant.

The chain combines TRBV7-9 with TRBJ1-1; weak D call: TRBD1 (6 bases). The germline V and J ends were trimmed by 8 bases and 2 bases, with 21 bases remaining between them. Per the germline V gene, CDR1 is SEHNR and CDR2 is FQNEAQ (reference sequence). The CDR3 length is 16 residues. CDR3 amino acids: CASWQGLGARNTEAFF. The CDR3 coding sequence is TGTGCCAGCTGGCAAGGTTTGGGGGCCAGAAACACTGAAGCTTTCTTT.

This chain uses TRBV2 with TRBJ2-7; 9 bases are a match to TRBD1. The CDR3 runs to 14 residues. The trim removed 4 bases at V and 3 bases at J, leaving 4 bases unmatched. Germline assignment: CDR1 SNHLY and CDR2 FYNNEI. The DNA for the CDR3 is TGTGCCAGCAGTGCCGGGACAGGGAGCTACGAGCAGTACTTC. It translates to CASSAGTGSYEQYF.

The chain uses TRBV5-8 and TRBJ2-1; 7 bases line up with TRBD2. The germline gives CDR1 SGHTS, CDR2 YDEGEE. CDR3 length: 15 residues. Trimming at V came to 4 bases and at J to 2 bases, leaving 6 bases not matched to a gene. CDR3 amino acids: CASSLLAGAYNEQFF. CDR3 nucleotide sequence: TGTGCCAGCAGCCTCTTAGCGGGCGCCTACAATGAGCAGTTCTTC.

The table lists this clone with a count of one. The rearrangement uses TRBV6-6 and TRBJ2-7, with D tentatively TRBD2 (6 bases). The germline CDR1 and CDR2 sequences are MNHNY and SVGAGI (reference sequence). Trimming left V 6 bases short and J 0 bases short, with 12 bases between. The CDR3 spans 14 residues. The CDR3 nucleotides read TGTGCCAGCAGCCCAAGGGACTCCTCCTACGAGCAGTACTTC. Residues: CASSPRDSSYEQYF.

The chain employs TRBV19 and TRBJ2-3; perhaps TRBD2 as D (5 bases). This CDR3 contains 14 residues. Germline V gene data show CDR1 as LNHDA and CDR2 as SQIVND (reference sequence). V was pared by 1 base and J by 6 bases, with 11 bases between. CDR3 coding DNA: TGTGCCAGTAGTATAGGCGCCGGGGTGGATACGCAGTATTTT. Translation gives CASSIGAGVDTQYF.

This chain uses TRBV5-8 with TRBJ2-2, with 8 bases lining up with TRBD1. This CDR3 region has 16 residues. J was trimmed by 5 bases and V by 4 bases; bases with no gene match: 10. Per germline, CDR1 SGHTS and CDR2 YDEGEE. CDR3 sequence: CASSPDRGVKTGELFF. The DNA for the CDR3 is TGTGCCAGCAGCCCAGACAGGGGAGTAAAAACCGGGGAGCTGTTTTTT.

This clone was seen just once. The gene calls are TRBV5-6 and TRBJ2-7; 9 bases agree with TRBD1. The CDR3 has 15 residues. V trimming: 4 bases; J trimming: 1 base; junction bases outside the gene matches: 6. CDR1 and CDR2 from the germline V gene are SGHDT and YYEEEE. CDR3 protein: CASSASGQGSYEQYF. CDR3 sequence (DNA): TGTGCCAGCAGCGCATCGGGACAGGGATCCTACGAGCAGTACTTC.

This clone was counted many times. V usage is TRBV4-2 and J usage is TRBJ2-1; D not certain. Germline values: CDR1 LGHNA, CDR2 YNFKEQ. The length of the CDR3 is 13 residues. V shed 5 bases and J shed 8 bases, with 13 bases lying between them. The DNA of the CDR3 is TGTGCCAGCAGCTTGGAGCCCCCTTATGAGCAGTTCTTC. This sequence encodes CASSLEPPYEQFF.

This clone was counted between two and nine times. CDR3 amino acids: CASRVSSPSYEQYF. CDR3 coding DNA: TGTGCCAGCAGGGTCTCCAGTCCTTCCTACGAGCAGTACTTC. The genes are TRBV7-2 and TRBJ2-7, with D unresolved. The length of the CDR3 is 14 residues. Germline V CDR1 and CDR2: SGHTA, FQGNSA. V was pared by 6 bases and J by 1 base, with 13 bases between.

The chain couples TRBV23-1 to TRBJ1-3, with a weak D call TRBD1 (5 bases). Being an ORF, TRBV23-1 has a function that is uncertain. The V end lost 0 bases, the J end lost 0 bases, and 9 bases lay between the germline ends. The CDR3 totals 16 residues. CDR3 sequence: CASSQSRDSSGNTIYF. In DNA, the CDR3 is TGCGCCAGCAGTCAATCCAGAGACAGCTCTGGAAACACCATATATTTT.

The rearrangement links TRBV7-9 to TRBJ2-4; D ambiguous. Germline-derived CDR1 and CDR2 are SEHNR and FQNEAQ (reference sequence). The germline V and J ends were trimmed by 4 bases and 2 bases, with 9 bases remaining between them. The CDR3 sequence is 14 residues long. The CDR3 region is CASSSSVSKNIQYF. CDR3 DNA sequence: TGTGCCAGCAGCTCCTCCGTGTCCAAAAACATTCAGTACTTC.

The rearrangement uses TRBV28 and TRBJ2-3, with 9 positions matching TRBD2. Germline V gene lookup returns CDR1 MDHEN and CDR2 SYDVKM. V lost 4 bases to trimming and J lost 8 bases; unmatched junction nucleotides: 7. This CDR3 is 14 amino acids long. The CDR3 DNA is TGTGCCAGCAGTTCGAGACTAGCGGCGGCTACGCAGTATTTT. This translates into CASSSRLAAATQYF.

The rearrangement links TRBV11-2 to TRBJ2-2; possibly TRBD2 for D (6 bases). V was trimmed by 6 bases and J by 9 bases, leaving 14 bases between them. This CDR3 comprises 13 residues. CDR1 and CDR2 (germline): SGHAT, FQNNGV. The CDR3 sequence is CASRWTGDRELFF. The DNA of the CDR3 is TGTGCCAGCAGGTGGACGGGGGACCGGGAGCTGTTTTTT.

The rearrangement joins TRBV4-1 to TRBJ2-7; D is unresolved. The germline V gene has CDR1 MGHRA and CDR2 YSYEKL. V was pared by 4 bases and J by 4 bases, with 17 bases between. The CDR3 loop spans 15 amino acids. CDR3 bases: TGCGCCAGCAGCCCTCCGGGTGCCTTCTGGTACGAGCAGTACTTC. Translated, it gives CASSPPGAFWYEQYF.

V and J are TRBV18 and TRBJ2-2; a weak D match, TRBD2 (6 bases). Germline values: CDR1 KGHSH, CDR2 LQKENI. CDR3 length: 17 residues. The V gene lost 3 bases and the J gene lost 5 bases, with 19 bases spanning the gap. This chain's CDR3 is CASSPSLASVLTGELFF. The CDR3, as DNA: TGTGCCAGCTCACCGTCGCTGGCTAGCGTGTTGACCGGGGAGCTGTTTTTT.

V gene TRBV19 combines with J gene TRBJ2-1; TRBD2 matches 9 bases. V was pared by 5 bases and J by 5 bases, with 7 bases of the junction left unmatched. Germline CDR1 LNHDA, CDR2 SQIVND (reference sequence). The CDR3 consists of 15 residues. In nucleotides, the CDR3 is TGTGCCAGTAGTCTTGGGACTAGCATCCACAATGAGCAGTTCTTC. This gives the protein CASSLGTSIHNEQFF. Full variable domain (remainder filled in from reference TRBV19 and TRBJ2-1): DGGITQSPKYLFRKEGQNVTLSCEQNLNHDAMYWYRQDPGQGLRLIYYSQIVNDFQKGDIAEGYSVSREKKESFPLTVTSAQKNPTAFYLCASSLGTSIHNEQFFGPGTRLTVL.

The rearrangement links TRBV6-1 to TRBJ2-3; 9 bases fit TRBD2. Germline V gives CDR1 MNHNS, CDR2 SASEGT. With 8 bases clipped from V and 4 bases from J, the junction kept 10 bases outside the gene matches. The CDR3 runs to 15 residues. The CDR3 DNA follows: TGTGCCAGCCGACCCGGACTAGCGTGGGCAGATACGCAGTATTTT. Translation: CASRPGLAWADTQYF.

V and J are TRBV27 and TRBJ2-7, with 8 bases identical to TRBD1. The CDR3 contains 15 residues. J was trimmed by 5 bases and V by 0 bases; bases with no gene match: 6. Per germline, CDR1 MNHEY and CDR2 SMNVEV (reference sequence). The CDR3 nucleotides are TGTGCCAGCAGTTTATCTGCGGGACAGGTAAACGAGCAGTACTTC. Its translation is CASSLSAGQVNEQYF.

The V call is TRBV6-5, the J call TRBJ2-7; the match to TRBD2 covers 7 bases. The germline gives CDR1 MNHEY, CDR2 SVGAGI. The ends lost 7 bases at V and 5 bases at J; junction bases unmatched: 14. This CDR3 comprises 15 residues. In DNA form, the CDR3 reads TGTGCCAGCATCTCAAGCGGGGCCCTTGGGGACGAGCAGTACTTC. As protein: CASISSGALGDEQYF.

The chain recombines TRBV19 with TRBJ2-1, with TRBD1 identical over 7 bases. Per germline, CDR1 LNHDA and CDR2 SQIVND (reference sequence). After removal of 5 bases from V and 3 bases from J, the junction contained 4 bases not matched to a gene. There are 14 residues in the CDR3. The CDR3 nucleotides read TGTGCCAGTAGTCCCTGGACAGGCTACAATGAGCAGTTCTTC. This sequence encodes CASSPWTGYNEQFF.

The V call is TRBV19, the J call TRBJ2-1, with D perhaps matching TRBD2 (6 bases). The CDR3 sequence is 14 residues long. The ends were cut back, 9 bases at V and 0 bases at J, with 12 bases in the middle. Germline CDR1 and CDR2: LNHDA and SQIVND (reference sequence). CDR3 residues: CASTGTLSYNEQFF. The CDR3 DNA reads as TGTGCCAGCACCGGGACTCTCTCCTACAATGAGCAGTTCTTC.

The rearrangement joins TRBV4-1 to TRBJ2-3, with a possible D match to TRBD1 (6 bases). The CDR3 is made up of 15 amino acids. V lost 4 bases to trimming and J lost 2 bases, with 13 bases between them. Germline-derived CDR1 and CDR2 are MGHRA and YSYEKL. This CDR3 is CASSPGVEPTDTQYF. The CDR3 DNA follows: TGCGCCAGCAGCCCAGGGGTGGAGCCCACAGATACGCAGTATTTT.

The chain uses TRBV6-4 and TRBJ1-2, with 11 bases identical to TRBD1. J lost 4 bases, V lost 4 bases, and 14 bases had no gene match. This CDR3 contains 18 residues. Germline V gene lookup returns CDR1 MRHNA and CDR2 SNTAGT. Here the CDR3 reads CASSVMRTGGASGYGYTF. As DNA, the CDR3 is TGTGCCAGCAGTGTGATGAGGACAGGGGGCGCCTCGGGCTATGGCTACACCTTC.

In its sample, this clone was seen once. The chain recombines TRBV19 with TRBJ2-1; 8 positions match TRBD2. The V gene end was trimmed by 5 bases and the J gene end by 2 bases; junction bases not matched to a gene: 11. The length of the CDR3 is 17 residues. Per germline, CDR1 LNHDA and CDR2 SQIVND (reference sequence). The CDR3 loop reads CASSAPKGRGAYNEQFF. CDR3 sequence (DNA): TGTGCCAGTAGTGCCCCTAAGGGGCGGGGGGCCTACAATGAGCAGTTCTTC.

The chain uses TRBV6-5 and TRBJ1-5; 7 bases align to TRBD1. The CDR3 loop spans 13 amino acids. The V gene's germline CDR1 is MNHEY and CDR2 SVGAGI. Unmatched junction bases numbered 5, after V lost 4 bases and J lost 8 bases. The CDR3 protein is CASSFNTGEPQHF. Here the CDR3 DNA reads TGTGCCAGCAGTTTTAATACAGGGGAGCCCCAGCATTTT.

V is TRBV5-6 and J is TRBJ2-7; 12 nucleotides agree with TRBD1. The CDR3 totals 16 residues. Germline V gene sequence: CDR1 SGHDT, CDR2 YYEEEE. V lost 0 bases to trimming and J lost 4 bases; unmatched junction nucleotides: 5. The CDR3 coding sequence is TGTGCCAGCAGCTTGGTGGGGACAGGGGGCGCATACGAGCAGTACTTC. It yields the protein CASSLVGTGGAYEQYF.

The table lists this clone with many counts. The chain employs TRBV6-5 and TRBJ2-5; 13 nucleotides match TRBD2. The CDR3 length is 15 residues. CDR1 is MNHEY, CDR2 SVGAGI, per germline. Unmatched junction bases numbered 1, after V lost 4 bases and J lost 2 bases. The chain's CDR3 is CASSLGLAGQETQYF. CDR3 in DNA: TGTGCCAGCAGTTTGGGACTAGCGGGACAAGAGACCCAGTACTTC.

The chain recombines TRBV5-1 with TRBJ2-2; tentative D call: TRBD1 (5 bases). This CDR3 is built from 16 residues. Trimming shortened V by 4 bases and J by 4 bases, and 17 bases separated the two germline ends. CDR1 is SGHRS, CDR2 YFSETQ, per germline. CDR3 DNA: TGCGCCAGCAGCCTGCCAGGGCTGGGGCCCACCGGGGAGCTGTTTTTT. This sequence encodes CASSLPGLGPTGELFF.

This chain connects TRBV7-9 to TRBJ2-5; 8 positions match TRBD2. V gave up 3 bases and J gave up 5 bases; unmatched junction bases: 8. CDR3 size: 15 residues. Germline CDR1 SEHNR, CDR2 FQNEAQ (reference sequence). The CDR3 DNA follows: TGTGCCAGCAGCTTTTCGGGGGGGGCAGGCGAGACCCAGTACTTC. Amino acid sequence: CASSFSGGAGETQYF.

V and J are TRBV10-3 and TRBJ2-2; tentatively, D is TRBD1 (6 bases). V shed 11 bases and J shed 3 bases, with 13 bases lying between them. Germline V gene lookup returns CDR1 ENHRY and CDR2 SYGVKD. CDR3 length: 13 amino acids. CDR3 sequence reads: CALLRGDTGELFF. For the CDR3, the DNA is TGTGCCCTTCTCAGGGGAGACACCGGGGAGCTGTTTTTT.

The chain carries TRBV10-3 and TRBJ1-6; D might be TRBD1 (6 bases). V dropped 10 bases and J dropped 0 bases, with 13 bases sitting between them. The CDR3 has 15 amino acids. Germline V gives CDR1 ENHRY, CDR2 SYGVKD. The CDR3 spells CATSTGSSYNSPLHF. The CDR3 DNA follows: TGTGCCACTTCAACAGGGAGCTCCTATAATTCACCCCTCCACTTT.